Shown below are 32 T cell receptor beta chains from a single sample sequenced in a study of T cells in Graves' hyperthyroidism and ophthalmopathy. Template material for amplifying TCR beta CDR3 regions consisted of RNA transcripts. HTBI primers were employed in a first-round RT-PCR of the TCR CDR3. TCRdb independently ran MiXCR on the multiplex PCR reads; one entry per CDR3 protein. The data show roughly 510,000 distinct CDR3 sequences, roughly 20% seen once. The sequencing input was blood. These receptor sequences come from a man younger than 30 with Graves' hyperthyroidism.

This clonotype occurred many times. The V and J genes are TRBV6-4 and TRBJ2-7, with D unclear. V dropped 3 bases and J dropped 5 bases, with 17 bases sitting between them. This CDR3 has 15 amino acids. Germline V gene sequence: CDR1 MRHNA, CDR2 SNTAGT. CDR3 sequence reads: CASSEIDGTGDEQYF. In DNA form, the CDR3 reads TGTGCCAGCAGTGAGATAGACGGAACTGGCGACGAGCAGTACTTC.

In its sample, this clonotype was seen a few times. As DNA, the CDR3 is TGCAGTGCTAGCCAGCTAGGGGTTACCTACGAGCAGTACTTC. Translation: CSASQLGVTYEQYF. V is TRBV20-1 and J is TRBJ2-7, with TRBD1 as a possible D gene (5 bases). This CDR3 has 14 amino acids. The germline gives CDR1 DFQATT, CDR2 SNEGSKA (reference sequence). The V and J ends lost 3 bases and 2 bases respectively, with 14 bases between them.

At least ten counts were recorded for this clonotype. This chain uses TRBV20-1 with TRBJ1-1, with TRBD1 as a possible D gene (5 bases). This CDR3 has 12 amino acids. The germline CDR1 and CDR2 sequences are DFQATT and SNEGSKA (reference sequence). Trimming took off 5 bases at V and 5 bases at J, with 12 bases between the two ends. CDR3 residues: CSAGGGETEAFF. The CDR3 DNA reads as TGCAGTGCTGGGGGGGGGGAAACTGAAGCTTTCTTT.

The chain combines TRBV6-5 with TRBJ2-6; the D is unclear. The ends were cut back, 2 bases at V and 0 bases at J, with 5 bases in the middle. The V gene's germline CDR1 is MNHEY and CDR2 SVGAGI. The CDR3 is made up of 15 amino acids. The CDR3 sequence is CASSYDPSGANVLTF. CDR3 in DNA: TGTGCCAGCAGTTACGACCCCTCTGGGGCCAACGTCCTGACTTTC.

This clonotype was seen a few times. This sequence joins TRBV9 and TRBJ2-2, with a weak D call TRBD1 (6 bases). Germline assignment: CDR1 SGDLS and CDR2 YYNGEE. This CDR3 is built from 14 residues. Trimming left V 4 bases short and J 6 bases short, with 13 bases between. The CDR3: CASSKQGFAGELFF. CDR3 in DNA: TGTGCCAGCAGCAAGCAGGGGTTCGCCGGGGAGCTGTTTTTT.

This clonotype appeared many times. V and J are TRBV12-3 or TRBV12-4 and TRBJ2-5; 10 positions agree with TRBD2. CDR3 length equals 15 residues. V dropped 5 bases and J dropped 4; count of bases not matched to a gene: 7. CDR3 nucleotides: TGTGCCAGCAGTCCGAGCGGGGGGGCGGGAGAGACCCAGTACTTC. Translating gives CASSPSGGAGETQYF.

The chain recombines TRBV10-3 with TRBJ1-5, with a possible D match to TRBD1 (5 bases). The germline CDR1 and CDR2 sequences are ENHRY and SYGVKD. V was cut by 8 bases and J by 5 bases, with 19 bases left in between. The CDR3 runs to 15 residues. The CDR3: CAIRDSKGGDQPQHF. CDR3 bases: TGTGCCATCCGGGACTCCAAAGGAGGCGATCAGCCCCAGCATTTT.

This clonotype was counted a few times. CDR3 sequence: CASSPLLNYEQYF. CDR3 nucleotide sequence: TGTGCCAGCAGTCCCCTACTTAACTACGAGCAGTACTTC. V and J are TRBV12-3 or TRBV12-4 and TRBJ2-7; D uncertain. CDR3 length: 13 residues. V lost 5 bases and J lost 3, with 11 bases in between.

This clonotype came up many times. The chain uses TRBV12-5 and TRBJ2-5, with D hard to call. The germline V gene encodes CDR1 LGHNT and CDR2 FRNRAP. V was pared by 6 bases and J by 5 bases, with 7 bases between. The CDR3 is made up of 11 amino acids. The CDR3 DNA reads as TGTGCTAGTGGAGTGGAGGAGACCCAGTACTTC. It is translated as CASGVEETQYF.

This chain connects TRBV6-1 to TRBJ2-2; 9 nucleotides agree with TRBD1. Looked up from germline, CDR1 is MNHNS and CDR2 is SASEGT. CDR3 length: 16 residues. V lost 7 bases and J lost 5; bases outside the gene matches: 11. CDR3 coding DNA: TGTGCCAGCAATGACGTGGGACAGGGTTGGACCGGGGAGCTGTTTTTT. Residues: CASNDVGQGWTGELFF.

This sequence joins TRBV7-8 and TRBJ2-6; no clear D gene. V lost 5 bases and J 0 bases, leaving 8 bases between the germline ends. The CDR3 covers 15 residues. Germline V gene data show CDR1 as SGHVS and CDR2 as FQNEAQ. CDR3 protein: CASSRMGSGANVLTF. The CDR3 DNA reads as TGTGCCAGCAGCAGAATGGGCTCTGGGGCCAACGTCCTGACTTTC.

This clonotype was counted a few times. The chain links TRBV12-3 or TRBV12-4 to TRBJ2-7; 8 bases agree with TRBD2. V dropped 3 bases and J dropped 5; count of bases not matched to a gene: 3. The CDR3 loop spans 13 amino acids. Here the CDR3 DNA reads TGTGCCAGCAGTTTTAGTAGCGGGAACGAGCAGTACTTC. Encoded protein: CASSFSSGNEQYF.

This clonotype has at least ten counts. The rearrangement uses TRBV6-5 and TRBJ2-7; D gene ambiguous. The germline CDR1 and CDR2 sequences are MNHEY and SVGAGI. Trimming pared 6 bases from V and 0 bases from J, leaving 12 bases between. The CDR3 spans 14 residues. CDR3 protein: CASRVMGGSYEQYF. For the CDR3, the DNA is TGTGCCAGCAGGGTGATGGGCGGCTCCTACGAGCAGTACTTC.

This clonotype was observed many times. The rearrangement links TRBV6-5 to TRBJ2-7; no definite D call. V was clipped by 0 bases and J by 2 bases, with 8 bases between them. This CDR3 contains 14 residues. Germline V gene lookup returns CDR1 MNHEY and CDR2 SVGAGI. The CDR3 DNA reads as TGTGCCAGCAGTTACTCTCCCTCCGCCTACGAGCAGTACTTC. Translating it yields CASSYSPSAYEQYF.

This clonotype was found many times. This chain connects TRBV28 to TRBJ2-7; 8 bases fit TRBD2. Trimming removed 4 bases from V and 6 bases from J; junction bases left unmatched: 17. The CDR3 is 17 residues long. In germline, CDR1 is MDHEN, CDR2 SYDVKM. The CDR3 sequence is CASSSTFGGARFFEQYF. The CDR3 DNA sequence: TGTGCCAGCAGTTCAACCTTCGGGGGGGCCAGATTTTTCGAGCAGTACTTC.

This clonotype was counted at least ten times. The chain uses TRBV5-1 and TRBJ2-5, with D possibly TRBD2 on 6 matching bases. The CDR3 extends over 13 amino acids. V lost 6 bases to trimming and J lost 3 bases, with 12 bases between them. Germline values: CDR1 SGHRS, CDR2 YFSETQ. The chain's CDR3 is CASKFGGEETQYF. CDR3 bases: TGCGCCAGCAAATTCGGGGGAGAAGAGACCCAGTACTTC.

This clonotype was seen ten or more times. This chain joins TRBV2 and TRBJ1-1, with unresolved D. This CDR3 region has 14 residues. The V gene's germline CDR1 is SNHLY and CDR2 FYNNEI. V lost 4 bases to trimming and J lost 5 bases, with 14 bases between them. CDR3 nucleotides: TGTGCCAGCAGTGCTCGCGGGGTTTTTACTGAAGCTTTCTTT. This codes for CASSARGVFTEAFF.

This clonotype was observed many times. The chain couples TRBV2 to TRBJ2-7; no clear D gene. Looked up from germline, CDR1 is SNHLY and CDR2 is FYNNEI. V gave up 2 bases and J gave up 0 bases, with 8 bases separating them. The CDR3 runs 14 residues. The CDR3 sequence: CASSENGGSYEQYF. CDR3 bases: TGTGCCAGCAGTGAAAACGGCGGCTCCTACGAGCAGTACTTC.

This clonotype was seen ten or more times. The chain is built from TRBV20-1 and TRBJ2-5; perhaps D is TRBD1 or TRBD2 (5 bases each). The ends were cut back, 4 bases at V and 5 bases at J, with 11 bases in the middle. Per germline, CDR1 DFQATT and CDR2 SNEGSKA (reference sequence). This CDR3 is 12 amino acids long. This CDR3 is CSATGTFETQYF. The CDR3 nucleotides are TGCAGTGCTACCGGGACGTTCGAGACCCAGTACTTC.

The CDR3 DNA is TGCAGCGCCAGGTATACGATGAACACTGAAGCTTTCTTT. It specifies CSARYTMNTEAFF. The rearrangement joins TRBV29-1 to TRBJ1-1; D is uncertain. V lost 7 bases, J lost 0 bases, and 12 bases lay in between. CDR1 is SQVTM, CDR2 ANQGSEA, per germline. CDR3 length: 13 amino acids.

The CDR3 sequence: CATSRGTTEAFF. As DNA, the CDR3 is TGTGCCACCAGCAGAGGGACAACTGAAGCTTTCTTT. The rearrangement uses TRBV15 and TRBJ1-1; possibly TRBD1 for D (5 bases). This CDR3 contains 12 residues. Germline CDR1 and CDR2: LNHNV and YYDKDF (reference sequence). With 1 base removed from V and 5 bases from J, the gap between germline ends came to 5 bases.

The CDR3 DNA reads TGCGCCAGCAGCCCCGACTTAGCGGGGGTGAGCGAGCAGTACTTC. Protein product: CASSPDLAGVSEQYF. The genes are TRBV5-1 and TRBJ2-7; 9 bases are a match to TRBD2. The CDR3 runs to 15 residues. Unmatched junction bases numbered 11, after V lost 4 bases and J lost 6 bases. Germline V gives CDR1 SGHRS, CDR2 YFSETQ.

This clonotype was counted at least ten times. The chain recombines TRBV6-1 with TRBJ1-5; a possible D gene is TRBD1 (6 bases). V lost 0 bases, J lost 1 base, and 10 bases lay in between. The germline V gene encodes CDR1 MNHNS and CDR2 SASEGT. This CDR3 contains 16 residues. CDR3 region: CASSEALGGSNQPQHF. CDR3 nucleotides: TGTGCCAGCAGTGAAGCCCTAGGGGGAAGCAATCAGCCCCAGCATTTT.

The V call is TRBV5-1, the J call TRBJ2-7; D remains unclear. Germline assignment: CDR1 SGHRS and CDR2 YFSETQ. V gave up 7 bases and J gave up 5 bases, with 16 bases separating them. The CDR3 is made up of 13 amino acids. As DNA, the CDR3 is TGCGCCAGCGGGGTGACCGACTTTCACGAGCAGTACTTC. It yields the protein CASGVTDFHEQYF.

This clonotype was detected many times. The V call is TRBV12-3 or TRBV12-4, the J call TRBJ2-5; 10 positions agree with TRBD1. CDR3 length equals 14 residues. The J segment lost 5 bases and the V segment lost 6 bases, leaving 6 bases of the junction unmatched. CDR3 protein: CASSPDRGTETQYF. The CDR3 coding sequence is TGTGCCAGCAGCCCGGACAGGGGGACGGAGACCCAGTACTTC.

J is TRBJ2-7 and V is TRBV24-1; unclear D gene. Trimming pared 4 bases from V and 2 bases from J, leaving 8 bases between. The CDR3 is 13 amino acids. The V gene's germline CDR1 is KGHDR and CDR2 SFDVKD. The DNA for the CDR3 is TGTGCCACCAGTGACTACAGAGCCTACGAGCAGTACTTC. It codes for CATSDYRAYEQYF.

About this clonotype: A read error may be the cause here, since a much bigger clone is one base away. This sequence joins TRBV29-1 and TRBJ1-1; D call uncertain. The CDR3 covers 10 residues. Germline values: CDR1 SQVTM, CDR2 ANQGSEA. For the CDR3, the DNA is TGCAGCGTAGTTCGGACTGAAGCTTGCTTT. As protein: CSVVRTEACF. The variable domain in full, completed from reference TRBV29-1 and TRBJ1-1, reads SAVISQKPSRDICQRGTSLTIQCQVDSQVTMMFWYRQQPGQSLTLIATANQGSEATYESGFVIDKFPISRPNLTFSTLTVSNMSPEDSSIYLCSVVRTEACFGQGTRLTVV.

This clonotype was picked up a small number of times. The V gene is TRBV28, the J gene TRBJ2-3; no firm D call. This CDR3 is 13 amino acids long. V was clipped by 2 bases and J by 0 bases, with 3 bases between them. CDR1 and CDR2 (germline): MDHEN, SYDVKM. CDR3 sequence: CASSLGSTDTQYF. The CDR3 DNA is TGTGCCAGCAGTTTAGGAAGCACAGATACGCAGTATTTT. The variable domain in full, completed from reference TRBV28 and TRBJ2-3, reads DVKVTQSSRYLVKRTGEKVFLECVQDMDHENMFWYRQDPGLGLRLIYFSYDVKMKEKGDIPEGYSVSREKKERFSLILESASTNQTSMYLCASSLGSTDTQYFGPGTRLTVL.

This clonotype occurred many times. The genes are TRBV28 and TRBJ1-2, with D unclear. The germline V gene has CDR1 MDHEN and CDR2 SYDVKM. V gave up 4 bases and J gave up 8 bases, with 23 bases separating them. The CDR3 covers 16 residues. The CDR3 bases are TGTGCCAGCAGTTCTGTCAGGAAACTAACAAAGCCGGGCTACACCTTC. Its translation is CASSSVRKLTKPGYTF.

In this sample, this clonotype turned up many times. The chain carries TRBV6-1 and TRBJ1-2; D is ambiguous. There are 14 residues in the CDR3. Trimming removed 6 bases at V and 2 bases at J, with 13 bases between. Germline-derived CDR1 and CDR2 are MNHNS and SASEGT. CDR3 coding DNA: TGTGCCAGCAGATTTATTGGTACCAACTATGGCTACACCTTC. Translation: CASRFIGTNYGYTF.

This clonotype has a handful of counts. The chain employs TRBV19 and TRBJ1-6, with TRBD1 matching over 8 bases. V dropped 3 bases and J dropped 6; count of bases not matched to a gene: 4. The CDR3 consists of 15 residues. CDR1 is LNHDA, CDR2 SQIVND, per germline (reference sequence). The CDR3 DNA follows: TGTGCCAGTAGTATCGGGACAGGCCGTAATTCACCCCTCCACTTT. Translation gives CASSIGTGRNSPLHF.

The J gene is TRBJ1-1, the V gene TRBV7-9, with unresolved D. The V gene lost 1 base and the J gene lost 6 bases, with 12 bases spanning the gap. Looked up from germline, CDR1 is SEHNR and CDR2 is FQNEAQ (reference sequence). CDR3 length: 14 amino acids. CDR3: CASSLVGSLAEAFF. The CDR3 nucleotides are TGTGCCAGCAGCTTAGTGGGCAGTCTCGCTGAAGCTTTCTTT.